This T cell receptor (beta chain) was identified during a study of T cell responses to AZD1222 COVID-19 vaccine. Overall study results and limits: Spike-specific TCR breadth and depth were elevated following two AZD1222 doses. Baseline seropositivity occurred in only a handful of AZD1222 recipients. Without day 14 samples, only post-peak T cell repertoires were studied. Clonal diversity was possibly underestimated, and white British individuals and females predominated among donors.

Concerning this clone itself: Its specificity is not known.

TCRdb keeps only in-frame clones here, not all; method: immunoSEQ multiplex PCR. This table has 90,000 to 120,000 clones, 75% to 95% appearing once. Per germline, CDR1 MGHRA and CDR2 YSYEKL. The CDR3 consists of 15 residues. Between the trimmed V and J ends, which lost 1 base and 2 bases, there was a span of 8 bases. The clonotype originates from an adult who received the AZD1222 COVID-19 vaccine. This chain connects TRBV4-1 to TRBJ1-4; a weak D match, TRBD1 (6 bases). This specimen was peripheral blood, taken 28 days after the second AZD1222 dose. DNA of the CDR3: TGCGCCAGCAGCCAAGCGGGGGCTACTAATGAAAAACTGTTTTTT. Encoded protein: CASSQAGATNEKLFF.